The present TCR beta chain was sequenced within a study of blood T cell repertoires in COVID-19. Study at large: Acute and convalescent COVID-19 specimens originated in the United States, Italy and Spain. From T cells, B-cell-depleted T cells, or PBMCs came the material, which was cDNA or gDNA.

Clones were read by immunoSEQ multiplex PCR, and TCRdb kept only the in-frame ones, dropping some. Of tens of thousands of clones in the sample, roughly 80% were seen once. Germline-derived CDR1 and CDR2 are MNHEY and SVGEGT. CDR3 size: 15 residues. Trimming removed 5 bases from V and 3 bases from J; junction bases left unmatched: 4. Material: peripheral blood. This clonotype was sampled from a woman older than 75 with active or convalescent COVID-19. The chain uses TRBV6-2 or TRBV6-3 and TRBJ1-1, with 12 bases lining up with TRBD1. The CDR3 here is CASSPGQGAYTEAFF. The DNA of the CDR3 is TGTGCCAGCAGTCCGGGACAGGGGGCTTACACTGAAGCTTTCTTT.